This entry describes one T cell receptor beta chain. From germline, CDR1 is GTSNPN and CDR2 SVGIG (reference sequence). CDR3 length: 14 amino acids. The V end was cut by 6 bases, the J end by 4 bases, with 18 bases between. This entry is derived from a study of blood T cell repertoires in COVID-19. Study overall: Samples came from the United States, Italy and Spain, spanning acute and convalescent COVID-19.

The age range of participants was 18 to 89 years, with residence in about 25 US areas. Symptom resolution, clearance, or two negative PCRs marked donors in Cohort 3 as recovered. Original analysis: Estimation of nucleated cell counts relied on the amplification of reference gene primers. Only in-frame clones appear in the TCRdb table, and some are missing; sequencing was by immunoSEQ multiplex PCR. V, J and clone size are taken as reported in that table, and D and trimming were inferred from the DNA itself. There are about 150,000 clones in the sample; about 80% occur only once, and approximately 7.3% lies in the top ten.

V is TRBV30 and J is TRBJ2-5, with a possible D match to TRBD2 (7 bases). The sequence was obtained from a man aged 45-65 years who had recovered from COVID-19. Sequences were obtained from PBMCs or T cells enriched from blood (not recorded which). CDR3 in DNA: TGTGCCTGTCGGGCGGGGGCCGTGAGAGAGACCCAGTACTTC. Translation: CACRAGAVRETQYF.